This T cell receptor beta chain was captured by sequencing in a study of CD8+CD57+ T cells in acquired aplastic anemia. The CDR3 length is 16 residues. In germline, CDR1 is SGHAT, CDR2 FQDESV (reference sequence). The V gene lost 1 base and the J gene lost 7 bases, with 16 bases spanning the gap. Genomic DNA was employed as the template in profiling TCR beta VDJ and CDR3. One entry per CDR3 protein results from TCRdb running MiXCR on the reads. The sample records about 210,000 distinct CDR3 sequences, around 60% being singletons. The sample taken for sequencing was sorted CD4+, CD8+, or CD8+CD57+ T cells (not recorded which) from PBMCs. This receptor was obtained from a human donor in good health. J is TRBJ1-4 and V is TRBV11-1; no firm D call. CDR3 sequence reads: CASSLVSDFSTEKLFF. The CDR3, as DNA: TGTGCCAGCAGCTTAGTCTCGGACTTCTCGACTGAAAAACTGTTTTTT.